This entry lists 10 T cell receptor beta chains sequenced from one sample in a study of blood T cell repertoires in COVID-19. Profiled with immunoSEQ multiplex PCR; TCRdb holds only in-frame clones, not every one. The table records about 170,000 clones, around nine tenths of them present only once. Sequenced: peripheral blood. Every receptor here comes from a man between 18 and 35 years old with active or convalescent COVID-19.

The V gene is TRBV24-1, the J gene TRBJ2-1; D call uncertain. V was clipped by 8 bases and J by 0 bases, with 7 bases between them. This CDR3 has 13 residues. Looked up from germline, CDR1 is KGHDR and CDR2 is SFDVKD. CDR3 sequence: CATMPGSYNEQFF. CDR3 DNA sequence: TGTGCCACCATGCCGGGCTCCTACAATGAGCAGTTCTTC.

The genes are TRBV11-3 and TRBJ2-5, with D possibly matching TRBD2 (6 bases). Looked up from germline, CDR1 is SGHNT and CDR2 is YENEEA. V lost 5 bases to trimming and J lost 4 bases, with 11 bases between them. The CDR3 has 13 residues. The CDR3 DNA follows: TGTGCCAGCAGCAAAACTAGCAGAGAGACCCAGTACTTC. Encoded protein: CASSKTSRETQYF.

A single count supports this clone. Here the CDR3 DNA reads TGTGCCAGTAGTTTGCTAGCGGGGTTAGCCGGGGAGCTGTTTTTT. It specifies CASSLLAGLAGELFF. The V and J genes are TRBV19 and TRBJ2-2; 9 bases fit TRBD2. The germline CDR1 and CDR2 sequences are LNHDA and SQIVND (reference sequence). CDR3 length: 15 amino acids. Trimming at V came to 5 bases and at J to 6 bases, leaving 7 bases not matched to a gene.

The chain is built from TRBV6-1 and TRBJ1-6; 7 bases match TRBD1. The CDR3 has 15 amino acids. CDR1 and CDR2 from the germline V gene are MNHNS and SASEGT. V was clipped by 3 bases and J by 8 bases; unmatched bases: 7. Here the CDR3 reads CASSELGTEYSPLHF. CDR3 nucleotide sequence: TGTGCCAGCAGTGAGCTCGGGACAGAGTATTCACCCCTCCACTTT.

The chain uses TRBV5-4 and TRBJ2-6, with a tentative D call TRBD1 (5 bases). CDR1 is SGHNT and CDR2 is YYREEE in the germline V gene (reference sequence). V lost 4 bases, J lost 0 bases, and 14 bases lay in between. The CDR3 totals 17 residues. The CDR3 bases are TGTGCCAGCAGCCAAACAGGTGCTAGCTCTGGGGCCAACGTCCTGACTTTC. Translation: CASSQTGASSGANVLTF. The variable domain in full, with the rest retrieved from reference TRBV5-4 and TRBJ2-6, is ETGVTQSPTHLIKTRGQQVTLRCSSQSGHNTVSWYQQALGQGPQFIFQYYREEENGRGNFPPRFSGLQFPNYSSELNVNALELDDSALYLCASSQTGASSGANVLTFGAGSRLTVL.

CDR3 amino acids: CASSSSGTGREKLFF. The CDR3 region has the DNA TGTGCCAGCAGCTCATCCGGGACAGGGAGAGAAAAACTGTTTTTT. The chain joins TRBV7-2 to TRBJ1-4, with 9 bases matching TRBD1. Germline loops: CDR1 SGHTA, CDR2 FQGNSA. The CDR3 sequence is 15 residues long. Trimming cost V 4 bases and J 8 bases; bases outside gene matches: 8.

The chain recombines TRBV5-1 with TRBJ1-2; 7 nucleotides align to TRBD1. The V segment lost 0 bases and the J segment 4 bases; nucleotides outside the gene matches: 9. Per the germline V gene, CDR1 is SGHRS and CDR2 is YFSETQ. The length of the CDR3 is 16 residues. In nucleotides, the CDR3 is TGCGCCAGCAGCTTGGCCCCGGGGACAGACGGCTATGGCTACACCTTC. It is translated as CASSLAPGTDGYGYTF.

This clone was seen once. J is TRBJ2-1 and V is TRBV7-8; perhaps TRBD2 as D (6 bases). V was clipped by 4 bases and J by 9 bases, with 13 bases between them. This CDR3 contains 13 residues. Germline CDR1 is SGHVS and CDR2 is FQNEAQ. In DNA, the CDR3 is TGTGCCAGCAGCTCAGCGGGTAGGGGTGAGCAGTTCTTC. It specifies CASSSAGRGEQFF.

The chain recombines TRBV28 with TRBJ1-3, with 9 nucleotides matching TRBD1. Germline loops: CDR1 MDHEN, CDR2 SYDVKM. This CDR3 contains 18 residues. Trimming took 3 bases from V and 0 from J; bases not matched to a gene: 9. In DNA, the CDR3 is TGTGCCAGCAGTTTCAATGGAGGACAGGGGAGCTCTGGAAACACCATATATTTT. Protein sequence: CASSFNGGQGSSGNTIYF.

The chain joins TRBV28 to TRBJ1-1; 7 nucleotides align to TRBD1. The V gene's germline CDR1 is MDHEN and CDR2 SYDVKM. The CDR3 is made up of 14 amino acids. The V gene end was trimmed by 5 bases and the J gene end by 1 base; junction bases not matched to a gene: 4. CDR3 DNA: TGTGCCAGCAGTCCCCGACAGGGGAACACTGAAGCTTTCTTT. The encoded protein is CASSPRQGNTEAFF.